Sequencing of this TCR beta chain was carried out in a study of T cell repertoires in cytomegalovirus infection. J gave up 5 bases and V 1 base, and 4 bases lay outside the gene matches. CDR1 SGHVS and CDR2 FQNEAQ come from the germline V gene. CDR3 length: 15 amino acids. TCRdb fed the reads into MiXCR, producing one record per CDR3 protein. Of 120,000 to 150,000 distinct CDR3 sequences in the sample, about 6.3% were seen once. There are many counts of this clonotype. Sequenced material: PBMCs. The sequence was obtained from a human donor in good health (CMV status not recorded). Some clones in this sample may be carry-over from other donors' samples. The chain uses TRBV7-8 and TRBJ1-5, with 8 bases identical to TRBD1. The CDR3 spells CASSLGNRGDQPQHF. The CDR3 DNA follows: TGTGCCAGCAGCTTAGGGAACAGGGGGGATCAGCCCCAGCATTTT.